The T cell receptor beta chain described here comes from a study of long-term antiretroviral therapy in people with HIV. No donor had fewer than one pre-ART PBMC sample or fewer than two post-ART PBMC samples. This clone appeared a single time. Its cognate antigen is unknown. Looked up from germline, CDR1 is ENHRY and CDR2 is SYGVKD. The CDR3 loop spans 17 amino acids. Trimming removed 2 bases from V and 4 bases from J; junction bases left unmatched: 6. Whole-study findings and limits: Following ART, diversity rose but still fell short of transplant donor controls. Controls had broader CDR3 length ranges than HIV repertoires did. Repertoire dominance by clones expanded before ART was seen at all time points.

It was version v3.0 of the immunoSEQ assay that was run at survey level. Assay used: immunoSEQ multiplex PCR; TCRdb lists only in-frame clones, some missing. The table lists some 25,000 clones, about 90% of them singletons. Sequencing used unsorted PBMCs, obtained more than 4.3 years after starting antiretroviral therapy. The clonotype comes from a man between 25 and 39 years old with HIV. The V and J genes are TRBV10-3 and TRBJ2-6; 9 bases line up with TRBD1. This CDR3 reads CAISEPQGATGANVLTF. The CDR3 DNA sequence: TGTGCCATCAGTGAGCCACAGGGGGCAACAGGGGCCAACGTCCTGACTTTC.